The 31 T cell receptor beta chains below all came from one sample that was sequenced in a study of blood T cells in healthy people across ages. Through a sample-barcoded 5' primer and a J-beta primer mix, a second PCR was run for about 6 to 11 cycles. A single record per CDR3 protein comes from TCRdb applying MiXCR to the 5' RACE reads. The repertoire holds about 500,000 distinct CDR3 sequences, with about 24% as singletons. The sample also formed part of further work on T cells of mothers and their children.

Sequences were obtained from blood. These receptors came from a boy aged 10-17 years in good health.

This clonotype was observed a handful of times. The chain couples TRBV7-9 to TRBJ1-1, with D possibly TRBD1 on 6 matching bases. This CDR3 has 13 amino acids. Germline lookup yields CDR1 SEHNR and CDR2 FQNEAQ (reference sequence). With 1 base removed from V and 6 bases from J, the gap between germline ends came to 9 bases. The CDR3 nucleotides are TGTGCCAGCAGCTTAGACAGGGTCTCTGAAGCTTTCTTT. The encoded protein is CASSLDRVSEAFF.

This chain links TRBV6-2 or TRBV6-3 with TRBJ2-7; D is perhaps TRBD2 (6 bases). Germline CDR1 MNHEY, CDR2 SVGEGT. The V end lost 6 bases, the J end lost 8 bases, and 17 bases lay between the germline ends. The CDR3 length is 13 residues. CDR3 in amino acids: CASSPTGGLQQYF. DNA for the CDR3: TGTGCCAGCAGCCCCACCGGGGGTCTCCAGCAGTACTTC.

This clonotype appeared a few times. The V call is TRBV5-6, the J call TRBJ2-7; D gene ambiguous. V gave up 2 bases and J gave up 2 bases, with 20 bases separating them. The CDR3 consists of 17 residues. Germline CDR1 SGHDT, CDR2 YYEEEE. In DNA, the CDR3 is TGTGCCAGCAGCTTCCGACCGCGGTACAGCCAAACCTACGAGCAGTACTTC. It is translated as CASSFRPRYSQTYEQYF.

The chain employs TRBV2 and TRBJ2-7, with 9 bases fitting TRBD1. The CDR3 sequence is 13 residues long. The V gene end was trimmed by 8 bases and the J gene end by 6 bases; junction bases not matched to a gene: 8. CDR1 SNHLY and CDR2 FYNNEI come from the germline V gene. CDR3 nucleotides: TGTGCCAGCGGGAGGACAGGGGTGGTCGAGCAGTACTTC. Translating gives CASGRTGVVEQYF.

This clonotype was recorded a few times. This chain connects TRBV2 to TRBJ2-5, with 10 bases that match TRBD1. The DNA end is more similar to TRBJ2-7, so the J call may be wrong. Per the germline V gene, CDR1 is SNHLY and CDR2 is FYNNEI. This CDR3 contains 17 residues. In DNA, the CDR3 is TGTGCCAGCAGACGCCCGGGACAGGGGTCCGTACTCTACGAGCAGTACTTC. It yields the protein CASRRPGQGSVLYEQYF.

The chain is built from TRBV29-1 and TRBJ1-1; D is unclear. The CDR3 runs to 13 residues. V was trimmed by 3 bases and J by 6 bases, leaving 14 bases between them. Germline V gene lookup returns CDR1 SQVTM and CDR2 ANQGSEA. The CDR3 region has the DNA TGCAGCGTTGAGTTCGGCAACGGCCCTGAAGCTTTCTTT. Protein sequence: CSVEFGNGPEAFF.

The chain has TRBV5-1 and TRBJ1-2, with a weak D call TRBD1 (5 bases). This CDR3 region has 14 residues. The germline V and J ends were trimmed by 4 bases and 4 bases, with 14 bases remaining between them. Germline V lookup: CDR1 SGHRS, CDR2 YFSETQ. The CDR3 sequence: CASSAATEGYGYTF. The CDR3, as DNA: TGCGCCAGCAGCGCCGCGACAGAGGGCTATGGCTACACCTTC.

This sequence joins TRBV4-3 and TRBJ2-7, with D possibly being TRBD1 (5 bases). Trimming stripped 0 bases from V and 4 bases from J, with 16 bases between. CDR3 length: 16 amino acids. Per germline, CDR1 LGHNA and CDR2 YSLEER. The CDR3 spells CASSQDSRAGLYEQYF. The DNA for the CDR3 is TGCGCCAGCAGCCAAGATAGTCGGGCAGGGTTATACGAGCAGTACTTC.

This sequence joins TRBV25-1 and TRBJ1-4; TRBD1 is a possible D gene (5 bases). This CDR3 spans 16 amino acids. V was clipped by 1 base and J by 4 bases, with 13 bases between them. Germline V gene lookup returns CDR1 MGHDK and CDR2 SYGVNS. CDR3 sequence: CASSESRGPNNEKLFF. Written as DNA, the CDR3 is TGTGCCAGCAGTGAATCGAGGGGACCAAATAATGAAAAACTGTTTTTT.

Only a few counts were recorded for this clonotype. The gene calls are TRBV20-1 and TRBJ2-1, with no clear D. The V end lost 1 base, the J end lost 6 bases, and 4 bases lay between the germline ends. This CDR3 spans 11 amino acids. The germline V gene has CDR1 DFQATT and CDR2 SNEGSKA (reference sequence). CDR3 protein: CSARGANEQFF. In nucleotides, the CDR3 is TGCAGTGCTAGAGGGGCCAATGAGCAGTTCTTC.

The chain employs TRBV28 and TRBJ2-7; D is perhaps TRBD1 (6 bases). V lost 6 bases, J lost 5 bases, and 17 bases lay in between. The CDR3 is made up of 14 amino acids. Per the germline V gene, CDR1 is MDHEN and CDR2 is SYDVKM. The CDR3 nucleotides read TGTGCCAGCAGCTCAAACACACAGGGAGACGAGCAGTACTTC. The encoded protein is CASSSNTQGDEQYF. The variable domain in full, completed from reference TRBV28 and TRBJ2-7, reads DVKVTQSSRYLVKRTGEKVFLECVQDMDHENMFWYRQDPGLGLRLIYFSYDVKMKEKGDIPEGYSVSREKKERFSLILESASTNQTSMYLCASSSNTQGDEQYFGPGTRLTVT.

The CDR3 loop is CSATTSTPYEQYF. The CDR3 bases are TGCAGTGCTACCACTAGTACCCCCTACGAGCAATACTTC. The V call is TRBV20-1, the J call TRBJ2-5; D is possibly TRBD2 (5 bases). V was shortened by 4 bases and J by 14 bases, with 23 bases between the two germline ends. The CDR3 has 13 residues. Germline V CDR1 and CDR2: DFQATT, SNEGSKA (reference sequence).

The chain recombines TRBV28 with TRBJ1-5, with a possible D match to TRBD1 (6 bases). The CDR3 is made up of 15 amino acids. V was pared by 5 bases and J by 0 bases, with 11 bases between. The germline gives CDR1 MDHEN, CDR2 SYDVKM. The CDR3 here is CASSGDTYSNQPQHF. Here the CDR3 DNA reads TGTGCCAGCAGTGGGGACACTTATAGCAATCAGCCCCAGCATTTT.

This clonotype was counted many times. This sequence joins TRBV10-3 and TRBJ2-5; a weak D match, TRBD1 (6 bases). Germline CDR1 ENHRY, CDR2 SYGVKD. The CDR3 is 14 residues long. The V and J ends lost 0 bases and 2 bases respectively, with 7 bases between them. The CDR3, as DNA: TGTGCCATCAGTGAGTCGGACAGACAAGAGACCCAGTACTTC. Translation: CAISESDRQETQYF.

This chain uses TRBV28 with TRBJ2-3; D remains ambiguous. The CDR3 spans 12 residues. V was shortened by 4 bases and J by 4 bases, with 6 bases between the two germline ends. Germline assignment: CDR1 MDHEN and CDR2 SYDVKM. The CDR3 loop is CASSWRPDTQYF. DNA of the CDR3: TGTGCCAGCAGTTGGCGTCCAGATACGCAGTATTTT.

This clonotype occurred many times. One end of the junction does not line up with germline, which may come from a read error. The V gene is TRBV20-1, the J gene TRBJ2-1; 7 bases match TRBD2. The CDR3 length is 15 residues. CDR1 DFQATT and CDR2 SNEGSKA come from the germline V gene (reference sequence). CDR3 amino acids: CSARGVGTKWNEQFF. In nucleotides, the CDR3 is TGCAGTGCCAGAGGCGTGGGGACTAAATGGAATGAGCAGTTCTTC.

CDR3 sequence: CAINFRDHTETQYF. CDR3 bases: TGTGCCATCAATTTTCGGGACCATACAGAGACCCAGTACTTC. The gene calls are TRBV10-3 and TRBJ2-5; D possibly matches TRBD1 or TRBD2 (5 bases each). V was shortened by 7 bases and J by 4 bases, with 16 bases between the two germline ends. CDR3 length: 14 residues. CDR1 is ENHRY and CDR2 is SYGVKD in the germline V gene.

The chain joins TRBV12-3 or TRBV12-4 to TRBJ1-1; D is possibly TRBD1 (5 bases). The CDR3 has 16 amino acids. V shed 7 bases and J shed 1 base, with 19 bases lying between them. The CDR3 region is CASNSRAAGQNTEAFF. The CDR3 bases are TGTGCCAGCAACTCCAGGGCCGCAGGGCAGAACACTGAAGCTTTCTTT.

This clonotype was picked up a small number of times. This chain links TRBV6-5 with TRBJ2-1; 12 positions agree with TRBD2. Trimming at V came to 2 bases and at J to 2 bases, leaving 16 bases not matched to a gene. Germline CDR1 reads MNHEY; CDR2 reads SVGAGI. The CDR3 length is 21 residues. The CDR3 coding sequence is TGTGCCAGCAGTTACGGTTGGGCTAGCGGGAGGGGGGAGTGGACCTACAATGAGCAGTTCTTC. Protein sequence: CASSYGWASGRGEWTYNEQFF.

There are a few counts of this clonotype. This chain links TRBV29-1 with TRBJ2-5; TRBD2 aligns across 7 bases. The CDR3 spans 11 residues. J was trimmed by 5 bases and V by 7 bases; bases with no gene match: 4. Germline V gives CDR1 SQVTM, CDR2 ANQGSEA. CDR3 protein: CSGAREETQYF. The CDR3 DNA is TGCAGCGGCGCGCGGGAGGAGACCCAGTACTTC.

This clonotype has a count of ten or more. The chain recombines TRBV28 with TRBJ1-1; D is unclear. V lost 4 bases and J lost 4, with 4 bases in between. The CDR3 runs 11 residues. CDR1 and CDR2 (germline): MDHEN, SYDVKM. The CDR3 is CASSYRTEAFF. For the CDR3, the DNA is TGTGCCAGCAGTTACCGCACTGAAGCTTTCTTT.

This clonotype has just a few counts. A much bigger clone sits one base away, suggesting this may be a read error. J is TRBJ2-7 and V is TRBV7-2; D perhaps matches TRBD1 (6 bases). Germline V gene data show CDR1 as SGHTA and CDR2 as FQGNSA. The CDR3 is made up of 14 amino acids. V lost 4 bases, J lost 3 bases, and 13 bases lay in between. CDR3 region: CASSSVGGDYEQYF. CDR3 DNA sequence: TGTGCCAGCAGCTCAGTAGGGGGAGACTACGAGCAGTACTTC.

The CDR3 DNA follows: TGTGCCAGCAGCTCCGTAGAGCAGTACTTC. Translated, it gives CASSSVEQYF. The genes are TRBV21-1 and TRBJ2-7. TRBV21-1 is assigned pseudogene status. This CDR3 has 10 amino acids.

Only a few counts were recorded for this clonotype. The rearrangement links TRBV20-1 to TRBJ2-5, with D perhaps given as TRBD1 or TRBD2 (5 bases each). The assigned J gene may be wrong: the sequence end matches TRBJ2-7 better. This CDR3 is built from 15 residues. CDR1 and CDR2 from the germline V gene are DFQATT and SNEGSKA (reference sequence). The CDR3 sequence is CSAKRDVPSSYEQYF. Here the CDR3 DNA reads TGCAGTGCAAAAAGGGACGTCCCGAGCTCCTACGAGCAGTACTTC.

This clonotype was detected only a few times. The chain is built from TRBV27 and TRBJ2-5, with 9 bases fitting TRBD1. The CDR3 has 16 residues. Germline-derived CDR1 and CDR2 are MNHEY and SMNVEV (reference sequence). Trimming cost V 2 bases and J 7 bases; bases outside gene matches: 11. The CDR3 loop is CASSLLIQGAKRTQYF. The DNA of the CDR3 is TGTGCCAGCAGTTTACTCATACAGGGGGCGAAAAGGACCCAGTACTTC.

This clonotype was detected a few times. V usage is TRBV6-1 and J usage is TRBJ1-4; D gene uncertain. The ends were cut back, 2 bases at V and 6 bases at J, with 13 bases in the middle. Germline V gene sequence: CDR1 MNHNS, CDR2 SASEGT. The CDR3 runs to 15 residues. CDR3 region: CASSELSAGDEKLFF. The CDR3 DNA reads as TGTGCCAGCAGTGAACTCTCAGCTGGAGATGAAAAACTGTTTTTT.

This clonotype has just a few counts. V usage is TRBV27 and J usage is TRBJ2-5; D gene ambiguous. There are 12 residues in the CDR3. Germline V gene data show CDR1 as MNHEY and CDR2 as SMNVEV (reference sequence). Trimming cost V 6 bases and J 4 bases, with 9 bases left between them. In DNA, the CDR3 is TGTGCCAGCAGCGACAATAGAGAGACCCAGTACTTC. Translated, it gives CASSDNRETQYF.

As for this clonotype: The junction shows a germline mismatch at one end, possibly a read error. The rearrangement links TRBV11-1 to TRBJ2-1; 8 nucleotides match TRBD2. The CDR3 covers 15 residues. Germline V gene sequence: CDR1 SGHAT, CDR2 FQDESV (reference sequence). CDR3 in amino acids: CASSTSGEGSNEQLF. CDR3 DNA: TGTGCCAGCAGCACTAGCGGAGAAGGTTCCAATGAGCAGCTCTTC.

The CDR3 sequence is CASSSAGLLNSPLHF. The CDR3 bases are TGTGCCAGCAGCTCAGCGGGACTCTTAAATTCACCCCTCCACTTT. The chain uses TRBV13 and TRBJ1-6, with D possibly matching TRBD1 (5 bases). V gave up 4 bases and J gave up 7 bases, with 14 bases separating them. Germline CDR1 reads PRHDT; CDR2 reads FYEKMQ (reference sequence). This CDR3 region has 15 residues.

The gene calls are TRBV28 and TRBJ1-5; 12 bases line up with TRBD1. V dropped 3 bases and J dropped 5; count of bases not matched to a gene: 5. CDR1 and CDR2 from the germline V gene are MDHEN and SYDVKM. CDR3 size: 16 residues. CDR3 bases: TGTGCCAGCAGTTTTCCGGGACAGGGGGCATATCAGCCCCAGCATTTT. Translated, it gives CASSFPGQGAYQPQHF.

The gene calls are TRBV7-2 and TRBJ1-6; D ambiguous. From germline, CDR1 is SGHTA and CDR2 FQGNSA. The CDR3 length is 17 residues. V was shortened by 5 bases and J by 0 bases, with 14 bases between the two germline ends. CDR3 region: CASSPVGRRSYNSPLHF. CDR3 in DNA: TGTGCCAGCAGCCCCGTGGGCCGACGCTCCTATAATTCACCCCTCCACTTT.